Presented here are 25 T cell receptor beta chains from one specimen sequenced in a study of molecular identifiers for immune sequencing clone quantification. TCRdb reanalysed the PCR reads using MiXCR and keeps one entry per CDR3 protein. Of approximately 630,000 distinct CDR3 sequences listed, about 25% are singletons. Sequencing input: naive CD8+ T cells from blood, with Jurkat cell RNA spiked in. Documented subset: FACS-sorted CD8+CD4-CCR7+CD45RA+ naive T cells. These receptors were taken from a human donor in good health. Some libraries in this study had Jurkat cell RNA spiked in.

The chain couples TRBV7-9 to TRBJ1-4; tentative D call: TRBD1 (5 bases). This CDR3 has 14 residues. V was trimmed by 6 bases and J by 4 bases, leaving 12 bases between them. Germline V lookup: CDR1 SEHNR, CDR2 FQNEAQ (reference sequence). In DNA form, the CDR3 reads TGTGCCAGCAGTCGGGCAGGGAGTAATGAAAAACTGTTTTTT. This gives the protein CASSRAGSNEKLFF.

This clonotype was observed a handful of times. The J gene is TRBJ1-1, the V gene TRBV10-1; D is undetermined. This CDR3 is built from 14 residues. With 2 bases removed from V and 4 bases from J, the gap between germline ends came to 11 bases. CDR1 is WNHNN and CDR2 is SYGVQD in the germline V gene (reference sequence). The DNA of the CDR3 is TGCGCCAGCAGTGAGACCGAGGTGGGCACTGAAGCTTTCTTT. It yields the protein CASSETEVGTEAFF.

As concerns this clonotype: Just one base apart from a much larger clone, this may be a read error. The chain employs TRBV20-1 and TRBJ1-1; D might be TRBD1 (6 bases). The CDR3 spans 14 residues. The germline gives CDR1 DFQATT, CDR2 SNEGSKA (reference sequence). V was cut by 0 bases and J by 4 bases, with 12 bases left in between. The CDR3, as DNA: TGCAGTGCTAGAGACGACAGGACGAGCACTGAAGCTTTCTTT. Translated, it gives CSARDDRTSTEAFF.

At least ten counts were recorded for this clonotype. CDR3 nucleotide sequence: TGTGCCAGCAGTTTGGTGCCTATTGGATATGCAGATACGCAGTATTTT. This codes for CASSLVPIGYADTQYF. The chain links TRBV27 to TRBJ2-3; D is ambiguous. The V gene lost 3 bases and the J gene lost 4 bases, with 17 bases spanning the gap. Looked up from germline, CDR1 is MNHEY and CDR2 is SMNVEV (reference sequence). The CDR3 totals 16 residues.

About this clonotype: A much larger clone differs from this one at a single base, so this may be a read error. The chain combines TRBV19 with TRBJ2-3; possible D gene TRBD1, 6 bases. Germline loops: CDR1 LNHDA, CDR2 SQIVND (reference sequence). The CDR3 has 17 amino acids. CDR3 DNA: TGTGCCAGTAGTATAGTTGGACAGCTCGAATACACAGATACGCAGTGTTTT. Its protein product is CASSIVGQLEYTDTQCF.

The sample holds a few counts of this clonotype. This chain uses TRBV6-2 or TRBV6-3 with TRBJ2-1, with TRBD2 matching 8 bases. The J segment lost 4 bases and the V segment lost 5 bases, leaving 7 bases of the junction unmatched. Germline CDR1 reads MNHEY; CDR2 reads SVGEGT. CDR3 length equals 15 residues. The chain's CDR3 is CASSIPAGGYNEQFF. CDR3 nucleotides: TGTGCCAGCAGTATACCGGCGGGGGGTTACAATGAGCAGTTCTTC.

This clonotype was recorded a few times. The chain recombines TRBV12-3 or TRBV12-4 with TRBJ1-3; D may be TRBD1 (6 bases). CDR3 length: 14 residues. With 6 bases removed from V and 2 bases from J, the gap between germline ends came to 11 bases. CDR3 protein: CASRGAGTGNTIYF. The DNA for the CDR3 is TGTGCCAGCAGGGGGGCAGGGACTGGAAACACCATATATTTT.

This clonotype was observed many times. The CDR3 loop is CAISDTEYQPQHF. CDR3 in DNA: TGTGCCATCAGCGACACAGAGTATCAGCCCCAGCATTTT. The genes are TRBV10-3 and TRBJ1-5; D call uncertain. Trimming took off 6 bases at V and 5 bases at J, with 11 bases between the two ends. The germline V gene encodes CDR1 ENHRY and CDR2 SYGVKD. The CDR3 covers 13 residues.

The genes are TRBV29-1 and TRBJ2-7; TRBD1 agrees at 7 bases. The CDR3 sequence is 14 residues long. CDR1 SQVTM and CDR2 ANQGSEA come from the germline V gene. V lost 4 bases and J lost 3; bases outside the gene matches: 9. CDR3 residues: CSVVRGLVDYEQYF. CDR3 DNA sequence: TGCAGCGTTGTAAGGGGGCTGGTCGACTACGAGCAGTACTTC.

This clonotype was observed a handful of times. This chain connects TRBV7-9 to TRBJ1-2, with TRBD1 identical over 8 bases. V lost 5 bases and J lost 5; bases outside the gene matches: 7. The CDR3 covers 14 residues. Germline CDR1 is SEHNR and CDR2 is FQNEAQ (reference sequence). Here the CDR3 reads CASSQQDREYGYTF. The CDR3 nucleotides are TGTGCCAGCAGCCAACAGGACAGGGAATATGGCTACACCTTC.

This clonotype was seen repeatedly, ten times or more. The chain uses TRBV10-3 and TRBJ2-5, with no clear D. The CDR3 is 14 amino acids. The germline V gene encodes CDR1 ENHRY and CDR2 SYGVKD. V dropped 2 bases and J dropped 1 base, with 8 bases sitting between them. The CDR3 sequence: CAISEVGSQETQYF. The CDR3 DNA reads as TGTGCCATCAGTGAGGTCGGCAGCCAAGAGACCCAGTACTTC.

The J gene is TRBJ2-1, the V gene TRBV27, with 7 positions matching TRBD1. CDR3 length: 16 residues. Germline V gene data show CDR1 as MNHEY and CDR2 as SMNVEV (reference sequence). The ends lost 4 bases at V and 3 bases at J; junction bases unmatched: 9. CDR3 loop: CASSSTRDSIYNEQFF. In nucleotides, the CDR3 is TGTGCCAGCAGTTCAACCCGGGACAGTATCTACAATGAGCAGTTCTTC.

This clonotype was counted between two and nine times. The genes are TRBV12-3 or TRBV12-4 and TRBJ2-7; perhaps TRBD1 as D (5 bases). The CDR3 loop spans 12 amino acids. V shed 6 bases and J shed 3 bases, with 9 bases lying between them. Written as DNA, the CDR3 is TGTGCCAGCAGAGGGGCTTACTACGAGCAGTACTTC. Protein sequence: CASRGAYYEQYF.

This clonotype was detected only a few times. The genes are TRBV27 and TRBJ2-7, with TRBD1 matching 9 bases. The CDR3 consists of 15 residues. CDR1 is MNHEY, CDR2 SMNVEV, per germline (reference sequence). Losses at the gene ends were 5 bases for V and 3 bases for J; bases not matched to a gene: 8. The CDR3 sequence is CASSPRTGANYEQYF. The CDR3 bases are TGTGCCAGCAGTCCGCGGACAGGGGCCAACTACGAGCAGTACTTC.

The sample holds many counts of this clonotype. CDR3 in amino acids: CSVPDRAGSGELFF. CDR3 DNA sequence: TGCAGCGTCCCGGACAGGGCCGGAAGCGGGGAGCTGTTTTTT. The V and J genes are TRBV29-1 and TRBJ2-2; 8 bases agree with TRBD1. The germline gives CDR1 SQVTM, CDR2 ANQGSEA. CDR3 size: 14 residues. V lost 6 bases, J lost 7 bases, and 10 bases stayed unmatched.

This clonotype was detected only a few times. A clone one base away is much larger, so this may be a read error. The CDR3 coding sequence is TGTGCCAGCAGCCAGCCAGCTGCACCAAACATTCAGTACTTC. Its translation: CASSQPAAPNIQYF. The chain recombines TRBV7-9 with TRBJ2-4; unclear D gene. CDR3 size: 14 residues. Trimming shortened V by 5 bases and J by 6 bases, and 14 bases separated the two germline ends. The germline gives CDR1 SEHNR, CDR2 FQNEAQ (reference sequence). Complete variable domain (other parts from reference TRBV7-9 and TRBJ2-4): DTGVSQNPRHKITKRGQNVTFRCDPISEHNRLYWYRQTLGQGPEFLTYFQNEAQLEKSRLLSDRFSAERPKGSFSTLEIQRTEQGDSAMYLCASSQPAAPNIQYFGAGTRLSVL.

This clonotype was counted between two and nine times. The chain has TRBV15 and TRBJ1-5; D call uncertain. CDR1 is LNHNV and CDR2 is YYDKDF in the germline V gene (reference sequence). The CDR3 runs 12 residues. V lost 3 bases, J lost 5 bases, and 5 bases lay in between. The CDR3 sequence: CATSSSDQPQHF. The CDR3 DNA reads TGTGCCACCAGCAGTAGTGATCAGCCCCAGCATTTT. The whole variable domain, filled in from reference TRBV15 and TRBJ1-5, reads DAMVIQNPRYQVTQFGKPVTLSCSQTLNHNVMYWYQQKSSQAPKLLFHYYDKDFNNEADTPDNFQSRRPNTSFCFLDIRSPGLGDTAMYLCATSSSDQPQHFGDGTRLSIL.

Ten or more counts support this clonotype. The chain is built from TRBV7-2 and TRBJ2-3; either TRBD1 or TRBD2 may fit D (6 bases each). Germline loops: CDR1 SGHTA, CDR2 FQGNSA. The CDR3 is 16 amino acids. Trimming pared 1 base from V and 2 bases from J, leaving 13 bases between. The CDR3 DNA reads TGTGCCAGCAGCTTAGTGGTGGGGGGCGCCACAGATACGCAGTATTTT. Translating it yields CASSLVVGGATDTQYF.

This clonotype came up many times. The V gene is TRBV5-6, the J gene TRBJ2-7; D call uncertain. Germline loops: CDR1 SGHDT, CDR2 YYEEEE. The CDR3 contains 14 residues. The ends were cut back, 4 bases at V and 1 base at J, with 12 bases in the middle. The CDR3 here is CASSPVSTSYEQYF. The CDR3 nucleotides read TGTGCCAGCAGCCCCGTTTCCACATCCTACGAGCAGTACTTC. The variable domain in full, with the rest retrieved from reference TRBV5-6 and TRBJ2-7, is DAGVTQSPTHLIKTRGQQVTLRCSPKSGHDTVSWYQQALGQGPQFIFQYYEEEERQRGNFPDRFSGHQFPNYSSELNVNALLLGDSALYLCASSPVSTSYEQYFGPGTRLTVT.

This chain connects TRBV7-9 to TRBJ2-7, with TRBD1 matching over 7 bases. The CDR3 runs to 15 residues. Germline V gene lookup returns CDR1 SEHNR and CDR2 FQNEAQ (reference sequence). The V and J ends lost 5 bases and 3 bases, in that order; junction bases with no gene match: 10. This CDR3 reads CASSRPGQNIYEQYF. In nucleotides, the CDR3 is TGTGCCAGCAGCAGACCGGGACAGAATATCTACGAGCAGTACTTC.

The chain uses TRBV7-2 and TRBJ2-1, with 7 bases lining up with TRBD1. The CDR3 spans 17 residues. Looked up from germline, CDR1 is SGHTA and CDR2 is FQGNSA. The J segment lost 0 bases and the V segment lost 5 bases, leaving 10 bases of the junction unmatched. The CDR3 reads CASSLALQGSSYNEQFF. The CDR3 DNA sequence: TGTGCCAGCAGCCTCGCCCTACAGGGGAGCTCCTACAATGAGCAGTTCTTC.

Comments on this clonotype: This sequence may be a read error, since a much larger clone differs from it by one base. The V call is TRBV4-3, the J call TRBJ1-1; possible D gene TRBD1, 6 bases. This CDR3 comprises 15 residues. CDR1 and CDR2 (germline): LGHNA, YSLEER. DNA of the CDR3: TGCGCCAGCAGCCAAGATTGGGGGCTGAACACTGACGCTTTCTTT. Translating gives CASSQDWGLNTDAFF.

Worth noting for this clonotype: Possible read error: a much larger clone is one base away. The V gene is TRBV5-4, the J gene TRBJ2-3; D perhaps matches TRBD2 (5 bases). The CDR3 extends over 15 amino acids. Trimming shortened V by 3 bases and J by 3 bases, and 14 bases separated the two germline ends. In germline, CDR1 is SGHNT, CDR2 YYREEE (reference sequence). The CDR3 reads CASSSVARETDTQYF. The CDR3 bases are TGTGCCAGCAGCTCCGTAGCGAGGGAGACAGATACGCAGTATTTT. Drawing the rest from reference TRBV5-4 and TRBJ2-3, the complete variable domain is ETGVTQSPTHLIKTRGQQVTLRCSSQSGHNTVSWYQQALGQGPQFIFQYYREEENGRGNFPPRFSGLQFPNYSSELNVNALELDDSALYLCASSSVARETDTQYFGPGTRLTVL.

A remark on this clonotype: A clone one base away is much larger, so this may be a read error. The CDR3 DNA sequence: TGTGCCAGCAGCATCTGGACAGGGGGCACGACAGATTCGCAGTATTTT. The encoded protein is CASSIWTGGTTDSQYF. This rearrangement joins TRBV14 to TRBJ2-3, with 11 bases that match TRBD1. In germline, CDR1 is SGHDN, CDR2 FVKESK. CDR3 length: 16 residues.

This chain connects TRBV6-2 or TRBV6-3 to TRBJ1-5, with 9 bases aligning to TRBD1. The ends lost 6 bases at V and 5 bases at J; junction bases unmatched: 14. Germline V gives CDR1 MNHEY, CDR2 SVGEGT. This CDR3 region has 17 residues. CDR3 sequence: CASSPGTGMLGYQPQHF. CDR3 in DNA: TGTGCCAGCAGCCCCGGGACAGGGATGTTGGGGTATCAGCCCCAGCATTTT.